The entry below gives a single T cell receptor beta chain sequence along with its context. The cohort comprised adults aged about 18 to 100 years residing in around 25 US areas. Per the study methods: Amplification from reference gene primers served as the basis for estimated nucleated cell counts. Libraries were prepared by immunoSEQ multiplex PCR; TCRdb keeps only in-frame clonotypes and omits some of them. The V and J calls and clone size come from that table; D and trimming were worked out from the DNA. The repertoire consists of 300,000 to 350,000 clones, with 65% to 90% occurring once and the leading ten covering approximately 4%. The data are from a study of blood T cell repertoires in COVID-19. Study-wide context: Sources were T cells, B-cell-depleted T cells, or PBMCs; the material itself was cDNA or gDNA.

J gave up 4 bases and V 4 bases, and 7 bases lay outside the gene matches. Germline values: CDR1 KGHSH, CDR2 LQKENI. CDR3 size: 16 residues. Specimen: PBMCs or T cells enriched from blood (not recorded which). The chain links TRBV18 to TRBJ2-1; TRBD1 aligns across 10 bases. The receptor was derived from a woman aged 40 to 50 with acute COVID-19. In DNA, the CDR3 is TGTGCCAGCTCACTCCGGACAGGGGGAAGTTACAATGAGCAGTTCTTC. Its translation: CASSLRTGGSYNEQFF.